The 20 T cell receptor beta chains below all came from one sample that was sequenced in a study of regulatory T cells in long-lasting Graves disease. Building the TCR beta libraries relied on iRepertoire HTBI primers, and CDR3 regions underwent Arm-PCR. TCRdb passed the multiplex PCR reads through MiXCR, listing each CDR3 protein once. Here the sample spans fewer than 550,000 distinct CDR3 sequences, about a sixth being singletons. Time point indicated: newly diagnosed GD, antithyroid drugs for less than 3 months. From PBMCs, RNA was extracted and then used to make the TCR library. This same sample was also taken into another study, of T cells in Graves' hyperthyroidism and ophthalmopathy.

Sequences were derived from peripheral blood mononuclear cells (PBMCs), sampled at new diagnosis, from a patient treated with antithyroid drugs. The receptor source for this set is a woman under 30 with Graves disease.

The genes are TRBV20-1 and TRBJ2-7; D is possibly TRBD2 (5 bases). CDR3 size: 14 residues. V lost 5 bases and J 0 bases, leaving 14 bases between the germline ends. In germline, CDR1 is DFQATT, CDR2 SNEGSKA (reference sequence). CDR3 in DNA: TGCAGTGCTCGCAGTAGCGAAAGCTCCTACGAGCAGTACTTC. It translates to CSARSSESSYEQYF.

The genes are TRBV5-1 and TRBJ2-7; D is possibly TRBD2 (5 bases). V lost 4 bases and J 3 bases, leaving 8 bases between the germline ends. Per the germline V gene, CDR1 is SGHRS and CDR2 is YFSETQ. This CDR3 contains 12 residues. CDR3 coding DNA: TGCGCCAGCAGCACGGGAAACTACGAGCAGTACTTC. Encoded protein: CASSTGNYEQYF.

In this sample, this clonotype turned up many times. The chain links TRBV12-3 or TRBV12-4 to TRBJ2-1; 7 nucleotides align to TRBD1. J was trimmed by 4 bases and V by 6 bases; bases with no gene match: 9. This CDR3 has 15 amino acids. CDR3 sequence: CASRTTGVGYNEQFF. The CDR3 coding sequence is TGTGCCAGCAGGACAACAGGGGTAGGGTACAATGAGCAGTTCTTC.

The genes are TRBV9 and TRBJ2-7, with 12 nucleotides matching TRBD1. V dropped 3 bases and J dropped 2; count of bases not matched to a gene: 3. Per germline, CDR1 SGDLS and CDR2 YYNGEE. The length of the CDR3 is 15 residues. The CDR3 nucleotides read TGTGCCAGCAGCGAGTGGGACAGGGGGCCCTACGAGCAGTACTTC. Protein product: CASSEWDRGPYEQYF.

Worth noting for this clonotype: Being one base from a much bigger clone, this may be a read error. The J gene is TRBJ2-3, the V gene TRBV28; no clear D. The J call may not be correct, given that the DNA end is closer to TRBJ2-7. There are 14 residues in the CDR3. Germline loops: CDR1 MDHEN, CDR2 SYDVKM. CDR3 coding DNA: TGTACCAGCAGTCCCCTCGGGCGGTCCTACGAGCAGTACTTC. Amino acid sequence: CTSSPLGRSYEQYF.

Many counts were recorded for this clonotype. This rearrangement joins TRBV7-6 to TRBJ2-1; maybe TRBD1 (6 bases). The germline V and J ends were trimmed by 4 bases and 9 bases, with 13 bases remaining between them. The CDR3 has 13 residues. CDR1 SGHVS and CDR2 FNYEAQ come from the germline V gene. The CDR3 reads CASSYRAQGEQFF. The CDR3 coding sequence is TGTGCCAGCAGCTACAGGGCGCAGGGTGAGCAGTTCTTC. The full variable domain, completed using reference TRBV7-6 and TRBJ2-1, is GAGVSQSPRYKVTKRGQDVALRCDPISGHVSLYWYRQALGQGPEFLTYFNYEAQQDKSGLPNDRFSAERPEGSISTLTIQRTEQRDSAMYRCASSYRAQGEQFFGPGTRLTVL.

In this sample, this clonotype turned up many times. The J gene is TRBJ2-3, the V gene TRBV9; D is unclear. With 0 bases removed from V and 0 bases from J, the gap between germline ends came to 8 bases. This CDR3 region has 15 residues. Germline V CDR1 and CDR2: SGDLS, YYNGEE. The CDR3 loop is CASSVGPTSTDTQYF. In DNA, the CDR3 is TGTGCCAGCAGCGTAGGCCCCACTAGCACAGATACGCAGTATTTT.

This clonotype was seen a handful of times. V usage is TRBV28 and J usage is TRBJ2-3, with 10 bases identical to TRBD2. The J call may be in error: the DNA end matches TRBJ2-7 better. The CDR3 sequence is 14 residues long. From germline, CDR1 is MDHEN and CDR2 SYDVKM. The CDR3 bases are TGTGCCAGCAGTCAGCGGGAGGGCCCCTACGAGCAGTACTTC. Its protein is CASSQREGPYEQYF.

This clonotype was counted at least ten times. The genes are TRBV7-9 and TRBJ2-1; D may be TRBD2 (6 bases). The CDR3 totals 16 residues. Germline CDR1 SEHNR, CDR2 FQNEAQ (reference sequence). V was shortened by 0 bases and J by 4 bases, with 13 bases between the two germline ends. The CDR3 coding sequence is TGTGCCAGCAGCTTAGCTTTTAGCGGCCTATACAATGAGCAGTTCTTC. This encodes CASSLAFSGLYNEQFF.

The chain joins TRBV5-1 to TRBJ2-1; the match to TRBD2 covers 11 bases. V was clipped by 3 bases and J by 10 bases; unmatched bases: 9. The CDR3 is 15 residues long. Germline V gene data show CDR1 as SGHRS and CDR2 as YFSETQ. CDR3 in DNA: TGCGCCAGCAGCTCCGGGACTAGCGGTTACTACGAGCAGTTCTTC. Amino acids: CASSSGTSGYYEQFF.

The gene calls are TRBV12-5 and TRBJ1-2; 7 bases line up with TRBD1. The CDR3 contains 13 residues. CDR1 is LGHNT and CDR2 is FRNRAP in the germline V gene. With V trimmed by 3 bases and J by 8 bases, 6 bases remained unmatched. CDR3 amino acids: CASGLTTGYGYTF. CDR3 in DNA: TGTGCTAGTGGTTTAACGACAGGGTACGGCTACACCTTC.

This clonotype occurred many times. CDR3 in amino acids: CASTGGGDHYGYTF. The DNA for the CDR3 is TGTGCCAGCACCGGGGGGGGGGACCACTATGGCTACACCTTC. The rearrangement uses TRBV2 and TRBJ1-2, with a tentative D call TRBD1 (5 bases). The CDR3 has 14 residues. CDR1 is SNHLY and CDR2 is FYNNEI in the germline V gene. Trimming pared 7 bases from V and 3 bases from J, leaving 15 bases between.

This clonotype was counted at least ten times. This sequence joins TRBV11-2 and TRBJ2-1, with D perhaps matching TRBD2 (6 bases). Germline V gives CDR1 SGHAT, CDR2 FQNNGV. This CDR3 is built from 15 residues. V lost 0 bases to trimming and J lost 5 bases, with 11 bases between them. CDR3 nucleotide sequence: TGTGCCAGCAGCTTAGAGGGGCGGGAAAACAATGAGCAGTTCTTC. Translation gives CASSLEGRENNEQFF.

This clonotype was detected many times. This chain connects TRBV18 to TRBJ2-7; the match to TRBD2 covers 10 bases. This CDR3 is built from 17 residues. The ends lost 0 bases at V and 2 bases at J; junction bases unmatched: 7. CDR1 is KGHSH, CDR2 LQKENI, per germline. CDR3 coding DNA: TGTGCCAGCTCACCACCCGGACTAGCGGTCCAGACCTACGAGCAGTACTTC. This codes for CASSPPGLAVQTYEQYF.

This clonotype was picked up a small number of times. The chain carries TRBV4-1 and TRBJ2-1; TRBD2 matches at 12 bases. Germline trimming cut 0 bases from V and 8 bases from J; bases unmatched to any gene: 5. This CDR3 contains 16 residues. CDR1 is MGHRA and CDR2 is YSYEKL in the germline V gene. The CDR3 reads CASSQEGLAGGDEQFF. Here the CDR3 DNA reads TGCGCCAGCAGCCAAGAAGGGCTAGCGGGAGGGGATGAGCAGTTCTTC.

In this sample, this clonotype turned up a few times. The genes are TRBV7-9 and TRBJ1-1, with D perhaps TRBD1 (5 bases). The CDR3 covers 14 residues. Trimming took off 9 bases at V and 1 base at J, with 15 bases between the two ends. Germline V CDR1 and CDR2: SEHNR, FQNEAQ (reference sequence). CDR3 loop: CASIAGWGNTEAFF. The CDR3 DNA reads as TGTGCCAGTATAGCAGGGTGGGGGAACACTGAAGCTTTCTTT.

This clonotype was seen at least ten times. The gene calls are TRBV11-2 and TRBJ2-5; 10 bases map to TRBD2. CDR3 size: 14 residues. The germline CDR1 and CDR2 sequences are SGHAT and FQNNGV. V shed 3 bases, J shed 4 bases, and the junction held 2 bases outside the gene matches. In DNA form, the CDR3 reads TGTGCCAGCAGCTTCCTAGCGGGAGTAGAGACCCAGTACTTC. Amino acids: CASSFLAGVETQYF.

In its sample, this clonotype was seen a few times. A read error is the likely source, as a far larger clone sits one nucleotide away. The rearrangement joins TRBV10-3 to TRBJ2-5, with TRBD2 identical over 8 bases. The J call is in doubt because the DNA end fits TRBJ2-1 better. Germline V gives CDR1 ENHRY, CDR2 SYGVKD. The CDR3 runs to 15 residues. This CDR3 is CAISGGTRGASEQFF. CDR3 coding DNA: TGTGCCATCAGTGGGGGGACTAGGGGGGCCAGTGAGCAGTTCTTC.

A remark on this clonotype: This may come from a read error, since a much larger clone is one base off. The rearrangement joins TRBV3-1 to TRBJ2-3, with 14 bases identical to TRBD2. With the DNA end fitting TRBJ2-7 better, the J assignment may be wrong. The CDR3 totals 16 residues. Germline V CDR1 and CDR2: LGHDT, YNNKEL (reference sequence). CDR3 residues: CGSSQGTSGRIYEQYF. The CDR3 DNA sequence: TGTGGCAGCAGCCAGGGGACTAGCGGGAGAATCTACGAGCAGTACTTC.

This clonotype was recorded many times. This chain links TRBV6-1 with TRBJ2-7; 8 bases agree with TRBD1. The CDR3 sequence is 15 residues long. Looked up from germline, CDR1 is MNHNS and CDR2 is SASEGT. Germline trimming cut 5 bases from V and 2 bases from J; bases unmatched to any gene: 8. CDR3 in DNA: TGTGCCAGCAGTCGCGACAGGGGCCCTACCTACGAGCAGTACTTC. It codes for CASSRDRGPTYEQYF.